This entry is about one TCR beta chain. No antigen is known for it. The source of the sample is a study of T-cell memory formation after mild COVID-19. Study-level results: Most CD4+ clones that shrank were in CM and EM, while CD8+ ones turned up in EMRA. Among clones contracting day 15 to 85, CD4/CD8 was balanced, whereas later expanders leaned CD4+.

TCRdb analysed the 5' RACE reads with MiXCR anew, one entry per CDR3 protein. The repertoire consists of fewer than 450,000 distinct CDR3 sequences, with around 20% occurring once and the leading ten covering about 12%. The specimen was PBMCs or a T cell subset sorted from them (not recorded which). The sequence came from an adult woman who had mild COVID-19 (a few samples of this study predate the infection). Cell type and time point are not known.

The CDR3 nucleotides read TGTGCCAGCAGTTTGGGTCAGGAACGGGATGGCTACACCTTC. Amino acids: CASSLGQERDGYTF. The chain couples TRBV12-3 or TRBV12-4 to TRBJ1-2; D is ambiguous. V was clipped by 3 bases and J by 6 bases, with 14 bases between them. The CDR3 loop spans 14 amino acids.